These T cell receptor beta chains were read from a single sample in a study of CD8+CD57+ T cells in acquired aplastic anemia. TCRdb itself ran the reads through MiXCR, one entry per CDR3 protein. Of 150,000 to 200,000 distinct CDR3 sequences listed, 64% were seen once; the top ten hold 35% to 55%. Sequenced sample: sorted CD4+, CD8+, or CD8+CD57+ T cells (not recorded which) from PBMCs. The receptors originated from a human donor with severe aplastic anemia or a healthy control (not recorded which). The CDR3 runs from the conserved cysteine through the conserved F or W. D genes are given only for firm matches. Expanded clones are given a class, and other clones once, few, many or no size at all.

v_gene	d_gene	abundance	j_gene	CDR3aa	CDR3nt
TRBV7-9	TRBD1	many	TRBJ1-1	CASSLEGAGTEAFF	TGTGCCAGCAGCCTTGAGGGGGCTGGCACTGAAGCTTTCTTT
TRBV7-9	TRBD1	-	TRBJ2-5	CASSPLPQGQETQYF	TGTGCCAGCAGCCCCTTGCCCCAGGGACAGGAGACCCAGTACTTC
TRBV13	-	-	TRBJ1-5	CASSLGGYTDRQHF	TGTGCCAGCAGCTTAGGCGGATACACAGATAGGCAGCATTTT
TRBV2	TRBD2	-	TRBJ2-1	CASSDSGTNNEQFF	TGTGCCAGCAGTGACAGCGGGACCAACAATGAGCAGTTCTTC
TRBV2	TRBD1	-	TRBJ2-2	CASSGQQGTGELFF	TGTGCCAGCAGTGGCCAACAGGGGACCGGGGAGCTGTTTTTT
TRBV5-1	-	many	TRBJ1-2	CASSPYTSMDYGYTF	TGCGCCAGCAGCCCCTACACATCAATGGACTATGGCTACACCTTC
TRBV27	TRBD1	few	TRBJ1-2	CASSSGTGDGYTF	TGTGCCAGCAGTTCGGGGACAGGGGACGGCTACACCTTC
TRBV24-1	-	-	TRBJ2-5	CATSDLEGETQYF	TGTGCCACCAGTGATTTAGAGGGGGAGACCCAGTACTTC
TRBV7-9	-	few	TRBJ1-1	CASSTTHRGVMNTEAFF	TGTGCCAGCAGCACGACCCACCGGGGGGTCATGAACACTGAAGCTTTCTTT
TRBV7-3	TRBD2	-	TRBJ2-5	CASSLGLAGRRETQYF	TGTGCCAGCAGCTTAGGACTAGCGGGGAGGCGGGAGACCCAGTACTTC
TRBV20-1	TRBD2	-	TRBJ2-3	CSEGGLNTDTQYF	TGCAGTGAGGGAGGGCTAAACACAGATACGCAGTATTTT
TRBV20-1	TRBD2	-	TRBJ2-7	CSARVLAGAPYEQYF	TGCAGCGCTAGAGTACTAGCGGGGGCTCCCTACGAGCAGTACTTC
TRBV24-1	-	many	TRBJ1-5	CATSDGVSSNQPQHF	TGTGCCACCAGTGATGGGGTTAGCAGCAATCAGCCCCAGCATTTT
TRBV12-3/TRBV12-4	TRBD1	once	TRBJ2-1	CASRQDRFHNEQFF	TGTGCCAGCAGGCAGGACAGGTTCCACAATGAGCAGTTCTTC
TRBV7-2	-	-	TRBJ1-2	CASSPQRADYGYTF	TGTGCCAGCAGCCCACAGCGCGCGGATTATGGCTACACCTTC
TRBV12-3/TRBV12-4	-	-	TRBJ1-2	CASSDSAYGYTF	TGTGCCAGCAGCGACTCTGCCTATGGCTACACCTTC